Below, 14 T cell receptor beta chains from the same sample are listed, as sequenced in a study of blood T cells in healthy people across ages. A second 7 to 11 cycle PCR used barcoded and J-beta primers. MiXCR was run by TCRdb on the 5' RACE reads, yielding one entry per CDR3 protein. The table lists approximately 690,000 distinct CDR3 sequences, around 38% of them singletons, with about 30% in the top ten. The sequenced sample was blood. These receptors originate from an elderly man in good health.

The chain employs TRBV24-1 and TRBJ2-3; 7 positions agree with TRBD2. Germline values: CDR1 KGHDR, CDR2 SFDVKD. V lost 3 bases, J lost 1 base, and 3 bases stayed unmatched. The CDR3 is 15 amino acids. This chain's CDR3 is CATSDASGGTDTQYF. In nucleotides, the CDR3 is TGTGCCACCAGTGATGCAAGCGGGGGCACAGATACGCAGTATTTT.

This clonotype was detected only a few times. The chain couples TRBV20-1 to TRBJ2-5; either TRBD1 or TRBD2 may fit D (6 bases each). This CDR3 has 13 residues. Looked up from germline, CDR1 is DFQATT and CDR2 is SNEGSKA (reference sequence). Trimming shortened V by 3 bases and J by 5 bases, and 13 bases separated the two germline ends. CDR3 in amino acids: CSASNRGRETQYF. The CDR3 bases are TGCAGTGCTAGTAACCGGGGGCGGGAGACCCAGTACTTC.

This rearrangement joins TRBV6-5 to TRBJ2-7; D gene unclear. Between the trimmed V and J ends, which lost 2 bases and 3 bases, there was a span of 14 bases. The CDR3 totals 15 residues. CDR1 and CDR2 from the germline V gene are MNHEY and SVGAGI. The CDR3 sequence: CASSYAPRQGYEQYF. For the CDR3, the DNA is TGTGCCAGCAGTTACGCCCCTAGACAAGGCTACGAGCAGTACTTC.

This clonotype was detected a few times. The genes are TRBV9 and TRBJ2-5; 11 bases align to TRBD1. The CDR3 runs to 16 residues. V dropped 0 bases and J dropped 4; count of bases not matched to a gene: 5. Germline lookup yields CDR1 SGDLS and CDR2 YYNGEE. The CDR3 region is CASSVGGQGGVETQYF. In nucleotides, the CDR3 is TGTGCCAGCAGCGTAGGGGGACAGGGGGGGGTAGAGACCCAGTACTTC.

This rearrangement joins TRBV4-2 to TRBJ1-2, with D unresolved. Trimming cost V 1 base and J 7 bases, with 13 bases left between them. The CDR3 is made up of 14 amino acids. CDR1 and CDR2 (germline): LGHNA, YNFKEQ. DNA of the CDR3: TGTGCCAGCAGCCAAGTGGGTTCTCTGACTGGCTACACCTTC. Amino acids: CASSQVGSLTGYTF.

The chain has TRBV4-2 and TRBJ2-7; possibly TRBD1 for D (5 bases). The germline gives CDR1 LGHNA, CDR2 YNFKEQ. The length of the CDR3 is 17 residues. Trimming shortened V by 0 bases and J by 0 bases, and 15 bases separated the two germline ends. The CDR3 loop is CASSQDHRTSSSYEQYF. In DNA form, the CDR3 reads TGTGCCAGCAGCCAAGACCATAGGACATCCAGCTCCTACGAGCAGTACTTC.

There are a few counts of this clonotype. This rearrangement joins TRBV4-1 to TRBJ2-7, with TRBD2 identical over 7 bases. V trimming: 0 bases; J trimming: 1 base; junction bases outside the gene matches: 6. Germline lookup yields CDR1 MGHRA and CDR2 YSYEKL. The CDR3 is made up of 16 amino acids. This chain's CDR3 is CASSQDRLGGSYEQYF. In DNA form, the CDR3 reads TGCGCCAGCAGCCAAGATAGATTGGGGGGGTCCTACGAGCAGTACTTC.

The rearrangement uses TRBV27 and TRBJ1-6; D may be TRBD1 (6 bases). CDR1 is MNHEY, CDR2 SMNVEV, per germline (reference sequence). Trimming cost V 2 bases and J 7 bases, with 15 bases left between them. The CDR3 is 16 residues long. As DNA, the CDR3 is TGTGCCAGCAGTTTAAGGTCTGGACAGAGGAATTCACCCCTCCACTTT. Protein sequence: CASSLRSGQRNSPLHF.

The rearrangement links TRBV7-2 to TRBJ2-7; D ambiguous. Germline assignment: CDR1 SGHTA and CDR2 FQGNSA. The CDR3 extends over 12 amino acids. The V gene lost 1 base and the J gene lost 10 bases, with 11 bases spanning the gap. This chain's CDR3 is CASSLGVLYQYF. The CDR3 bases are TGTGCCAGCAGCTTAGGGGTATTATACCAGTACTTC.

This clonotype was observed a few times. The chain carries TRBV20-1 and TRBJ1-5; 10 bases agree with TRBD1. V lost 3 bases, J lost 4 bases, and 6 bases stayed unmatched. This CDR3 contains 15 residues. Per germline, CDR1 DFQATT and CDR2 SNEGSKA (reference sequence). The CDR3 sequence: CSARDWTGGNQPQHF. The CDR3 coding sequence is TGCAGTGCTAGGGACTGGACAGGGGGGAATCAGCCCCAGCATTTT.

The CDR3 region is CSTTGTSGSAETQFF. The CDR3, as DNA: TGCAGCACCACAGGGACTAGCGGGAGTGCGGAGACCCAGTTCTTC. V and J are TRBV29-1 and TRBJ2-1; 14 positions agree with TRBD2. V lost 8 bases to trimming and J lost 13 bases; unmatched junction nucleotides: 16. CDR3 size: 15 residues. Per germline, CDR1 SQVTM and CDR2 ANQGSEA.

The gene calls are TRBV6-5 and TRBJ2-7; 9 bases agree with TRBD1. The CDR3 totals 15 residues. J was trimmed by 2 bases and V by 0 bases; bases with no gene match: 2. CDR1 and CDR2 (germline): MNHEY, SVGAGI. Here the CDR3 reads CASSYSDRGPYEQYF. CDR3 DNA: TGTGCCAGCAGTTACTCGGACAGGGGCCCCTACGAGCAGTACTTC.

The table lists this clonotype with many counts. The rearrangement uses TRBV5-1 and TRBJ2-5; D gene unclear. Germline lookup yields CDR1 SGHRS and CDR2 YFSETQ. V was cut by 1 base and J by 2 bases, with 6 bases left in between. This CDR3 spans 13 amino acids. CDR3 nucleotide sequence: TGCGCCAGCAGCTTGTGGGAACAAGAGACCCAGTACTTC. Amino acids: CASSLWEQETQYF. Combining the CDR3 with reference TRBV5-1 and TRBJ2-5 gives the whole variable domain KAGVTQTPRYLIKTRGQQVTLSCSPISGHRSVSWYQQTPGQGLQFLFEYFSETQRNKGNFPGRFSGRQFSNSRSEMNVSTLELGDSALYLCASSLWEQETQYFGPGTRLLVL.

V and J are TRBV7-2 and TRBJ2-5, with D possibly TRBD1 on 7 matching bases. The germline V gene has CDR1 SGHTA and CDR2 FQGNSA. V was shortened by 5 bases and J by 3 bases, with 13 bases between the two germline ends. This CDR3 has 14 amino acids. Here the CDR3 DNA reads TGTGCCAGCAGCCGTGCGGGACAGAAAGAGACCCAGTACTTC. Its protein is CASSRAGQKETQYF. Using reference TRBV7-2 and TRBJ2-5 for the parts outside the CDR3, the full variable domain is GAGVSQSPSNKVTEKGKDVELRCDPISGHTALYWYRQSLGQGLEFLIYFQGNSAPDKSGLPSDRFSAERTGGSVSTLTIQRTQQEDSAVYLCASSRAGQKETQYFGPGTRLLVL.